Each of the 19 T cell receptor beta chains below was sequenced from the same sample in a study of shared clonotypes between healthy human individuals. Clones were sequenced by immunoSEQ multiplex PCR, and TCRdb holds only the in-frame ones, with some missing. The table shows around 95,000 clones, with roughly 69% occurring only once. Sequencing input: memory CD8+ T cells sorted from blood. Subset indicated: CD45RO+ cells pooled with CCR7-negative TemRA cells. These receptor sequences come from a man aged 30 to 39 in good health.

The J gene is TRBJ1-1, the V gene TRBV27, with D unresolved. The CDR3 is 15 residues long. V dropped 5 bases and J dropped 5 bases, with 18 bases sitting between them. Germline V gene lookup returns CDR1 MNHEY and CDR2 SMNVEV (reference sequence). The CDR3 spells CASSPHWTLGTEAFF. As DNA, the CDR3 is TGTGCCAGCAGTCCCCATTGGACCCTGGGGACTGAAGCTTTCTTT.

Points on this clone: This same CDR3 is encoded by further DNA sequences in the sample. V is TRBV6-5 and J is TRBJ2-7; TRBD1 matches 7 bases. Germline CDR1 and CDR2: MNHEY and SVGAGI. The CDR3 covers 13 residues. J gave up 2 bases and V 4 bases, and 2 bases lay outside the gene matches. CDR3 amino acids: CASSSTGAYEQYF. The CDR3 DNA reads TGTGCCAGCAGTTCTACAGGGGCCTACGAGCAGTACTTC.

The V gene is TRBV25-1, the J gene TRBJ2-1; D possibly corresponds to TRBD2 (6 bases). Trimming took 7 bases from V and 6 from J, leaving 13 bases between them. Per germline, CDR1 MGHDK and CDR2 SYGVNS. The CDR3 loop spans 13 amino acids. This CDR3 is CASTEVGGNEQFF. The DNA for the CDR3 is TGTGCCAGCACCGAGGTGGGGGGCAATGAGCAGTTCTTC.

This clone was detected a few times. The rearrangement links TRBV13 to TRBJ2-1, with 8 bases lining up with TRBD2. V was pared by 2 bases and J by 4 bases, with 7 bases of the junction left unmatched. CDR1 is PRHDT and CDR2 is FYEKMQ in the germline V gene (reference sequence). This CDR3 region has 16 residues. DNA for the CDR3: TGTGCCAGCAGCTTAAGACCTAGCGGGTCTTACAATGAGCAGTTCTTC. This sequence encodes CASSLRPSGSYNEQFF.

This clone has just a few counts. Its ends do not fully match the called genes, so a read error is possible. The gene calls are TRBV7-7 and TRBJ2-7; possibly TRBD2 for D (6 bases). This CDR3 contains 13 residues. The germline V gene has CDR1 SSHAT and CDR2 FNYEAQ (reference sequence). The CDR3 here is CASSLQEGYEQYF. The DNA for the CDR3 is TGTGCTAGCAGCTTACAGGAGGGCTACGAGCAGTACTTC.

The V call is TRBV15, the J call TRBJ2-7; 7 bases agree with TRBD2. The CDR3 sequence is 17 residues long. Germline V CDR1 and CDR2: LNHNV, YYDKDF (reference sequence). J was trimmed by 3 bases and V by 0 bases; bases with no gene match: 11. The DNA for the CDR3 is TGTGCCACCAGCAGAGATCACCTAGCGGAAGTTGACTACGAGCAGTACTTC. Residues: CATSRDHLAEVDYEQYF.

This sequence joins TRBV29-1 and TRBJ2-7; TRBD2 matches at 9 bases. J lost 0 bases, V lost 4 bases, and 1 base had no gene match. Germline V gene lookup returns CDR1 SQVTM and CDR2 ANQGSEA. The CDR3 contains 13 residues. The CDR3 is CSVASGISYEQYF. In DNA, the CDR3 is TGCAGCGTTGCTAGCGGGATCTCCTACGAGCAGTACTTC.

The chain uses TRBV5-6 and TRBJ2-3; D tentatively reads TRBD1 or TRBD2 (5 bases each). The length of the CDR3 is 16 residues. Germline loops: CDR1 SGHDT, CDR2 YYEEEE. V gave up 2 bases and J gave up 6 bases, with 19 bases separating them. For the CDR3, the DNA is TGTGCCAGCAGCTTTACTCCCCAGGTGGGGGTGGATACGCAGTATTTT. It specifies CASSFTPQVGVDTQYF.

The chain carries TRBV28 and TRBJ2-7, with D unresolved. CDR1 is MDHEN, CDR2 SYDVKM, per germline. V lost 5 bases and J lost 1, with 6 bases in between. The CDR3 totals 12 residues. Here the CDR3 reads CASSHISYEQYF. In DNA, the CDR3 is TGTGCCAGCAGTCATATTTCCTACGAGCAGTACTTC.

On this clone itself: Other DNA sequences in this specimen translate into the identical CDR3. The chain links TRBV28 to TRBJ2-7; D gene unclear. Germline CDR1 is MDHEN and CDR2 is SYDVKM. The germline V and J ends were trimmed by 5 bases and 3 bases, with 5 bases remaining between them. This CDR3 has 11 residues. The CDR3 here is CASSRFYEQYF. CDR3 sequence (DNA): TGTGCCAGCAGTCGTTTCTACGAGCAGTACTTC.

V is TRBV7-9 and J is TRBJ1-4; D remains unclear. The CDR3 runs 12 residues. Germline values: CDR1 SEHNR, CDR2 FQNEAQ (reference sequence). Between the trimmed V and J ends, which lost 3 bases and 8 bases, there was a span of 7 bases. The CDR3 DNA is TGTGCCAGCAGCTTCGTAGGGGAAAAACTGTTTTTT. It yields the protein CASSFVGEKLFF.

The count of this clone is one. The J gene is TRBJ2-3, the V gene TRBV7-3; TRBD2 matches at 8 bases. After removal of 5 bases from V and 4 bases from J, the junction contained 8 bases not matched to a gene. This CDR3 contains 15 residues. CDR1 is SGHTA and CDR2 is FQGTGA in the germline V gene. CDR3 residues: CASSPQGAGADTQYF. CDR3 in DNA: TGTGCCAGCAGCCCCCAGGGAGCGGGAGCAGATACGCAGTATTTT.

Details on this clone: This sequence may be a read error, since a much larger clone differs from it by one base. The chain combines TRBV10-3 with TRBJ2-7; 8 bases are a match to TRBD2. V trimming: 4 bases; J trimming: 2 bases; junction bases outside the gene matches: 16. The length of the CDR3 is 18 residues. Germline loops: CDR1 ENHRY, CDR2 SYGVKD. CDR3 sequence: CAISGSAGGPLGPYEQYF. CDR3 in DNA: TGTGCCATCAGTGGGTCGGCGGGAGGACCCCTCGGTCCCTACGAGCAGTACTTC.

The chain is built from TRBV2 and TRBJ1-5, with D uncertain. Trimming took off 8 bases at V and 4 bases at J, with 6 bases between the two ends. CDR3 length equals 11 residues. Per the germline V gene, CDR1 is SNHLY and CDR2 is FYNNEI. The CDR3 is CASGINQPQHF. CDR3 DNA: TGTGCCAGCGGAATAAATCAGCCCCAGCATTTT.

V gene TRBV11-1 combines with J gene TRBJ1-1; D remains ambiguous. CDR3 length: 13 amino acids. Germline CDR1 SGHAT, CDR2 FQDESV (reference sequence). Trimming shortened V by 2 bases and J by 0 bases, and 4 bases separated the two germline ends. The CDR3 region is CASSLSVNTEAFF. The CDR3 nucleotides are TGTGCCAGCAGCTTATCAGTGAACACTGAAGCTTTCTTT.

This clone was counted a single time. The chain joins TRBV6-1 to TRBJ2-7, with 7 bases lining up with TRBD2. The CDR3 runs 12 residues. Germline lookup yields CDR1 MNHNS and CDR2 SASEGT. The trim removed 6 bases at V and 3 bases at J, leaving 2 bases unmatched. CDR3 DNA sequence: TGTGCCAGCAGGGGGGGGTTCTACGAGCAGTACTTC. Amino acid sequence: CASRGGFYEQYF.

The chain joins TRBV5-6 to TRBJ1-2; D gene uncertain. Germline V gene lookup returns CDR1 SGHDT and CDR2 YYEEEE. There are 17 residues in the CDR3. Trimming pared 2 bases from V and 3 bases from J, leaving 20 bases between. CDR3 sequence (DNA): TGTGCCAGCAGCTTTTATGTCAGGCCGCGGAGTGACTATGGCTACACCTTC. It codes for CASSFYVRPRSDYGYTF. Looking up the rest from reference TRBV5-6 and TRBJ1-2 gives the full variable domain: DAGVTQSPTHLIKTRGQQVTLRCSPKSGHDTVSWYQQALGQGPQFIFQYYEEEERQRGNFPDRFSGHQFPNYSSELNVNALLLGDSALYLCASSFYVRPRSDYGYTFGSGTRLTVV.

The V and J genes are TRBV20-1 and TRBJ2-7; D is unresolved. Germline CDR1 reads DFQATT; CDR2 reads SNEGSKA (reference sequence). Trimming took 3 bases from V and 4 from J, leaving 7 bases between them. The CDR3 extends over 11 amino acids. The DNA for the CDR3 is TGCAGTGCTAGTCCCGGTTACGAGCAGTACTTC. Protein sequence: CSASPGYEQYF.

This chain links TRBV7-9 with TRBJ1-2; 8 nucleotides align to TRBD1. The CDR3 length is 13 residues. With V trimmed by 5 bases and J by 6 bases, 5 bases remained unmatched. The germline CDR1 and CDR2 sequences are SEHNR and FQNEAQ (reference sequence). In DNA form, the CDR3 reads TGTGCCAGCAGCCCTGGACAGGGTCATGGCTACACCTTC. It specifies CASSPGQGHGYTF.